The 3 T cell receptor beta chains reported below all come from one sample, sequenced in a study of spatial heterogeneity in lung cancer. Whole-study findings and limits: Intratumoral expanded alpha and beta TCR counts were found to track tumor mutation counts.

Antigen specificity for these receptors is unknown. TCRdb fed the 5' RACE reads into MiXCR, producing one record per CDR3 protein. The sample has over 10,000 distinct CDR3 sequences, approximately 5.5% seen once. Time point meaning: sample taken at primary tumor resection. Specimen: lung tumor tissue, collected at surgery. These receptors were taken from a male donor with early-stage non-small cell lung cancer.

This clonotype was counted at least ten times. With the library built for alpha chains, this beta chain is off target and its frequency is not meaningful. The chain recombines TRBV4-1 with TRBJ1-3; D uncertain. V was pared by 0 bases and J by 5 bases, with 5 bases between. The CDR3 sequence is 13 residues long. The germline gives CDR1 MGHRA, CDR2 YSYEKL. CDR3: CASSQDLRNTIYF. Here the CDR3 DNA reads TGCGCCAGCAGCCAAGATCTTCGAAACACCATATATTTT.

This clonotype was observed many times. As an off-target read in a library built for alpha chains, this beta chain has a frequency of little significance. This sequence joins TRBV9 and TRBJ1-5; 12 bases align to TRBD1. This CDR3 region has 15 residues. With 4 bases clipped from V and 5 bases from J, the junction kept 4 bases outside the gene matches. Per germline, CDR1 SGDLS and CDR2 YYNGEE. The CDR3 bases are TGTGCCAGCAGCAGGGACAGGGGGCTTTATCAGCCCCAGCATTTT. The encoded protein is CASSRDRGLYQPQHF.

The sample holds many counts of this clonotype. Since it is a stray read in a library aimed at alpha chains, this beta chain has a size that is not meaningful. The gene calls are TRBV5-1 and TRBJ1-5; a possible D gene is TRBD1 (5 bases). Germline V CDR1 and CDR2: SGHRS, YFSETQ. This CDR3 has 18 amino acids. Trimming removed 4 bases from V and 0 bases from J, with 20 bases in between. CDR3 bases: TGCGCCAGCAGCCTTAGCCTTGGGACGAGGGATAGCAATCAGCCCCAGCATTTT. Translating it yields CASSLSLGTRDSNQPQHF.